This T cell receptor (beta chain) was captured in a study of siplizumab effects on memory and regulatory T cells. Study-level points and caveats: A minor fraction of alloreactive clones, and no more, mapped to unstimulated subsets.

The data were produced by immunoSEQ multiplex PCR, yet TCRdb's version contains in-frame clones alone and is incomplete. The sample contains roughly 100,000 clones, 90% to 95% of which appear only once. Trimming cost V 5 bases and J 2 bases; bases outside gene matches: 3. Germline CDR1 is MNHEY and CDR2 is SVGAGI. The CDR3 extends over 14 amino acids. This clone was recorded once. Its antigen is not identified. The source material was CD4+ T cells sorted from blood. The rearrangement links TRBV6-5 to TRBJ2-7; 10 positions match TRBD1. This TCR was sampled from a human donor in good health. The CDR3 reads CASSGQGVAYEQYF. DNA for the CDR3: TGTGCCAGCAGTGGACAGGGGGTCGCCTACGAGCAGTACTTC.